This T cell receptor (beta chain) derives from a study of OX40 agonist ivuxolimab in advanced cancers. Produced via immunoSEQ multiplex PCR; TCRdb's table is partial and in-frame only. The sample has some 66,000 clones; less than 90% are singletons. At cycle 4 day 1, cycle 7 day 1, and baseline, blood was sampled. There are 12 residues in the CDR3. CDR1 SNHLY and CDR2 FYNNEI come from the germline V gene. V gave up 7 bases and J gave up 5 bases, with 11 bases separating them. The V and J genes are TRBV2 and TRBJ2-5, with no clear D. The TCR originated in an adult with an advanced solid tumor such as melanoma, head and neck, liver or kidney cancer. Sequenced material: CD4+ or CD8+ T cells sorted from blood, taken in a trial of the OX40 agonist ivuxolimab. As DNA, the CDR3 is TGTGCCAGCACTCGGGCTGGGGAGACCCAGTACTTC. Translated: CASTRAGETQYF.